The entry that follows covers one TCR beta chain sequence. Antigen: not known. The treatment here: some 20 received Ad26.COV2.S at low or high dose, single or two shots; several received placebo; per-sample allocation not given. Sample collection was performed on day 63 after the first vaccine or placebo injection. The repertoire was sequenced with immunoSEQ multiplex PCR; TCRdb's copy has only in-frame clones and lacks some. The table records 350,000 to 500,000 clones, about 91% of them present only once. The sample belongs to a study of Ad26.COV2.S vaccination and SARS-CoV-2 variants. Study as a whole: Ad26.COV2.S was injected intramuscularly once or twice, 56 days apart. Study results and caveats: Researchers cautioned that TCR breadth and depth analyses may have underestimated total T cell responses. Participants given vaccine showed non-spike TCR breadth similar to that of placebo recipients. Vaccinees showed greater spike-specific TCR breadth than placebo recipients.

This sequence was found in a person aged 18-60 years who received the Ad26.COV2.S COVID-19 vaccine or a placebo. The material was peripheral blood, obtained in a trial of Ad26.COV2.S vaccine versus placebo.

The CDR3 spells CAGTGARTYGYTF. The CDR3 nucleotides are TGTGCCGGAACAGGGGCACGAACCTATGGCTACACCTTC. The gene calls are TRBV6-5 and TRBJ1-2; 7 nucleotides line up with TRBD1. CDR3 length equals 13 residues. Germline V CDR1 and CDR2: MNHEY, SVGAGI. After removal of 11 bases from V and 4 bases from J, the junction contained 10 bases not matched to a gene.